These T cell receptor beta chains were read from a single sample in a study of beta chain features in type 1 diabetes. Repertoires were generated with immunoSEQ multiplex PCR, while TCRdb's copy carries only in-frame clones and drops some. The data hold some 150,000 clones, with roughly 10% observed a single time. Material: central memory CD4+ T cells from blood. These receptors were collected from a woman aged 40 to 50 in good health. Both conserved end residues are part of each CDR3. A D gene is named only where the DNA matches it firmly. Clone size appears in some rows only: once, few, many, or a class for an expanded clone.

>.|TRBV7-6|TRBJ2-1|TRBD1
TGTGCCAGCAGCTCGGGACAGGGCTCCTACAATGAGCAGTTCTTC
CASSSGQGSYNEQFF
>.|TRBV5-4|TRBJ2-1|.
TGTGCCAGCAGCTTCGACAGGCGCAATGAGCAGTTCTTC
CASSFDRRNEQFF
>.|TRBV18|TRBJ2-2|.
TGTGCCAGCTCACGCGGGACCACCGGGGAGCTGTTTTTT
CASSRGTTGELFF
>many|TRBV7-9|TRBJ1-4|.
TGTGCCAGCAGCCTCGGCGGGGGACACGAAAAACTGTTTTTT
CASSLGGGHEKLFF
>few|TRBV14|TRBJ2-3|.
TGTGCCAGCAGCCAAGAACAGACTAACACAGATACGCAGTATTTT
CASSQEQTNTDTQYF
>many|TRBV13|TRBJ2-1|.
TGTGCCAGTGGGGCTCTGAGCTCCTACAATGAGCAGTTCTTC
CASGALSSYNEQFF
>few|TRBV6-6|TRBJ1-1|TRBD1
TGTGCCAGCAGTTATACAGGGGGCGTTAACACTGAAGCTTTCTTT
CASSYTGGVNTEAFF
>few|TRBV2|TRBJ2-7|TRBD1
TGTGCCAGCAAAAGGGAGGACAGGGGCTACGAGCAGTACTTC
CASKREDRGYEQYF
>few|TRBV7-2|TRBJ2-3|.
TGTGCCAGCAGCTATACACAGGGCAATACGCAGTATTTT
CASSYTQGNTQYF
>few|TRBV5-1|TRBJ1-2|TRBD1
TGCGCCAGCAGCCTTACAGGGGAGATGAGCGACTACACCTTC
CASSLTGEMSDYTF
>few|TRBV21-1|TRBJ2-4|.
TGTGCCAGCGCCGGGACAGGGCTTCTAGCCAAAAACATTCAGTACTTC
CASAGTGLLAKNIQYF
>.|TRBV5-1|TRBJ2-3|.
TGCGCCAGCAGCTCCGGACAGCTGAATACGCAGTATTTT
CASSSGQLNTQYF
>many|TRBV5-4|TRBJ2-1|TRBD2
TGTGCCAGCAGCTTTACTAGCGGGGGAAACCACAATGAGCAGTTCTTC
CASSFTSGGNHNEQFF
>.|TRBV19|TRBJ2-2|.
TGTGCCAGTAGCCTGGCGGCGAACACCGGGGAGCTGTTTTTT
CASSLAANTGELFF
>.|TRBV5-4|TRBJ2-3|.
TGTGCCAGCAGCTTGGCAGGTCGTGGGGGGAGCACAGATACGCAGTATTTT
CASSLAGRGGSTDTQYF
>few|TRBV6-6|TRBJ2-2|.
TGTGCCAGCAGCCCACTGGCCGGGGAGCTGTTTTTT
CASSPLAGELFF
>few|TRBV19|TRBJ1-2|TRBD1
TGTGCCAGTAGTGTGCCGGGACAGGGGGCGGATGGCTACACCTTC
CASSVPGQGADGYTF
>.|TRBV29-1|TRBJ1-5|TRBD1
TGCAGCGTTGTAGAACGGGCAGGGGGCGGTCAGCCCCAGCATTTT
CSVVERAGGGQPQHF
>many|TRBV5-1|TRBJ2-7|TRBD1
TGCGCCAGCAGCTGGACAGGGGGTGCCCCCTACGAGCAGTACTTC
CASSWTGGAPYEQYF
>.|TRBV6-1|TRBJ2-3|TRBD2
TGTGCCAGCAGTGAGCGGGGGGGCCGCTCTGATACGCAGTATTTT
CASSERGGRSDTQYF
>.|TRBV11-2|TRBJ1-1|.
TGTGCCAGCAGCTTAGATCGAAATGGTGCGGTTTTCTTT
CASSLDRNGAVFF
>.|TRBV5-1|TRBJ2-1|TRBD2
TGCGCCAGCAGACCGGGACTAGCGGGGGACAATGAGCAGTTCTTC
CASRPGLAGDNEQFF
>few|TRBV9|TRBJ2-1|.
TGTGCCAGCAGCATTAGCTCCTACAATGAGCAGTTCTTC
CASSISSYNEQFF
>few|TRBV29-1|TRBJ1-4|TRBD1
TGCAGCGCGCGACAGGGAACTAATGAAAAACTGTTTTTT
CSARQGTNEKLFF
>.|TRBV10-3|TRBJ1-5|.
TGTGCCATCAGTTTCGGAGATCAGCCCCAGCATTTT
CAISFGDQPQHF
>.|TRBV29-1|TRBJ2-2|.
TGCAGCGTTCTTCAGGGGCCGAACACCGGGGAGCTGTTTTTT
CSVLQGPNTGELFF
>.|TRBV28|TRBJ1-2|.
TGTGCCAGCAGTATACCGACGGCAGGGTATGGCTACACCTTC
CASSIPTAGYGYTF
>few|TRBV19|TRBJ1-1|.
TGTGCCAGTAGTATAGGCGGGGGGTTCGACGTCCTCACTGAAGCTTTCTTT
CASSIGGGFDVLTEAFF
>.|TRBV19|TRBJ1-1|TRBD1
TGTGCCAGTAGAAAGACAGGGGCGTACACTGAAGCTTTCTTT
CASRKTGAYTEAFF
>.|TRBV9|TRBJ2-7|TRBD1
TGTGCCAGCAGCCCTCACCCAACAGGGGCCTACGAGCAGTACTTC
CASSPHPTGAYEQYF
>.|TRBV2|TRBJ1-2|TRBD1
TGTGCCAGCAGTGAAACCAGGGGGTCGTCGGATGGCTACACCTTC
CASSETRGSSDGYTF
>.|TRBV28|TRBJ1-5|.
TGTGCCAGCAGGGGAGTGGGTTATAGCAATCAGCCCCAGCATTTT
CASRGVGYSNQPQHF
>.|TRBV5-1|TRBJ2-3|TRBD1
TGCGCCAGCAATAGGGGGCGGGCTAGAGGGGCTCGCACAGATACGCAGTATTTT
CASNRGRARGARTDTQYF
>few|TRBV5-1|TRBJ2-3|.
TGCGCCAGCAGCTTGGATTCCGGGAGTCCCCCCGGTACGCAGTATTTT
CASSLDSGSPPGTQYF
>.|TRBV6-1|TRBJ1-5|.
TGTGCCAGCTACTCTGCGGGGGGTGGCAATCAGCCCCAGCATTTT
CASYSAGGGNQPQHF
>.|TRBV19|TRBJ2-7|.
TGTGCCAGTAGTATCGGCAGGGACTCCTACGAGCAGTACTTC
CASSIGRDSYEQYF
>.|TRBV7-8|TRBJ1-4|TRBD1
TGTGCCAGCAGCTATGGGACAGGGTATGAAAAACTGTTTTTT
CASSYGTGYEKLFF
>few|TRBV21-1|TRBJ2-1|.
TGTGCCAGCAGCCTCGACGGACAGGTCTTCGCATGGCTGGTCGGCAATGAGCAGTTCTTC
CASSLDGQVFAWLVGNEQFF
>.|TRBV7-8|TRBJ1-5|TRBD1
TGTGCCAGCAGCTTAAGTAGGGGGCATCAGCCCCAGCATTTT
CASSLSRGHQPQHF
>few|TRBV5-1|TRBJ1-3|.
TGCGCCAGCAGCTTGCAGGGCAGCTCTGGAAACACCATATATTTT
CASSLQGSSGNTIYF
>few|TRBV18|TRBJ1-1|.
TGTGCCAGCTCACCTTCACTCGGGGCTTTCTTT
CASSPSLGAFF
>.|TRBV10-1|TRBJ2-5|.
TGCGCCAGCAGCCGGGACAAAGAGACCCAGTACTTC
CASSRDKETQYF
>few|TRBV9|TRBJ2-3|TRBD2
TGTGCCAGCACTAGCGGGGGGTACGATACGCAGTATTTT
CASTSGGYDTQYF
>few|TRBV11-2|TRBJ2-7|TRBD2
TGTGCCAGCAGCTTAGGGACTAGCGGGGGACCAACCTACGAGCAGTACTTC
CASSLGTSGGPTYEQYF
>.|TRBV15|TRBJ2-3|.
TGTGCCACCAGCAGAGATCCTGGCGGGGTTACAGATACGCAGTATTTT
CATSRDPGGVTDTQYF
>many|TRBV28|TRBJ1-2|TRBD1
TGTGCCAGCAGTCCCGGGACAGGGATCTATGGCTACACCTTC
CASSPGTGIYGYTF
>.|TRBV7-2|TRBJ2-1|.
TGTGCCAGCAGCTCCGGACTGGAGGGTGAGCAGTTCTTC
CASSSGLEGEQFF
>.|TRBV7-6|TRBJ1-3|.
TGTGCCAGCAGCTTAGCACAGGGATCTGGAAACACCATATATTTT
CASSLAQGSGNTIYF
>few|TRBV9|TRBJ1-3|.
TGTGCCAGCAGCGGACAGATCTCTGGAAACACCATATATTTT
CASSGQISGNTIYF
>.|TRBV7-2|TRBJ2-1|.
TGTGCCAGCAGCTTAGCCGACTTGAATGAGCAGTTCTTC
CASSLADLNEQFF
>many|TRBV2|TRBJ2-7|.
TGTGCCAGTGATAACAGGGACGAGCAGTACTTC
CASDNRDEQYF
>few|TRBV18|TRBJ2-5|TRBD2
TGTGCCAGCTCGCGGGGGGGCGTCGCAGAGACCCAGTACTTC
CASSRGGVAETQYF
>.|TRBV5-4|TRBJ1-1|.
TGTGCCAGCAGCCCCCCCGGGGTCTCGGGCACTGAAGCTTTCTTT
CASSPPGVSGTEAFF